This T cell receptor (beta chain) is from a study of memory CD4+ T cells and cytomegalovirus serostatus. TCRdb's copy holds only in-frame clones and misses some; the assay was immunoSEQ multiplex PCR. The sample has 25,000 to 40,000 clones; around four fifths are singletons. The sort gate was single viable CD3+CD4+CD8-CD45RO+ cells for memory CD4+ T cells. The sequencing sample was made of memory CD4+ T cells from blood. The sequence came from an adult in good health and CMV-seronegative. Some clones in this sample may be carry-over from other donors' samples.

The CDR3 DNA sequence: TGTGCCAGCTCACCACCCCTCTCCTGGGGCGCCTCACCCCTCCACTTT. The encoded protein is CASSPPLSWGASPLHF. The J gene is TRBJ1-6, the V gene TRBV18; D perhaps matches TRBD1 (5 bases). The ends were cut back, 0 bases at V and 10 bases at J, with 16 bases in the middle. The CDR3 extends over 16 amino acids. Germline V gene sequence: CDR1 KGHSH, CDR2 LQKENI.